This T cell receptor (beta chain) is drawn from a study of response to subunit inactivated influenza vaccine. Findings and caveats of the study: Only a handful of new T cells, the authors suggested, are recruited with each seasonal influenza vaccination.

The ends were cut back, 1 base at V and 4 bases at J, with 7 bases in the middle. In germline, CDR1 is SEHNR, CDR2 FQNEAQ (reference sequence). The CDR3 contains 14 residues. Each CDR3 protein is one row after TCRdb ran MiXCR on the RT-PCR reads. This repertoire shows around 150,000 distinct CDR3 sequences, 9.5% to 13% found once; its top ten account for under 15%. Note on this clonotype: Its antigen is unidentified.

The sample consisted of non-naive T cells sorted from PBMCs, taken 45 days after vaccination. This chain uses TRBV7-9 with TRBJ2-2; D is ambiguous. The sequence was collected from a man aged 45-65 years who received an inactivated influenza vaccine. The CDR3 region has the DNA TGTGCCAGCAGCTTAGTTGCGAGCACCGGGGAGCTGTTTTTT. Encoded protein: CASSLVASTGELFF.